The following is a T cell receptor (beta chain) sequence with its context. Its antigen is as yet unknown. The data originate from a study of OX40 agonist ivuxolimab in advanced cancers. Overall study context: The dose of intravenous ivuxolimab that patients received every 2 weeks ranged from 0.01 to 10 mg/kg. Patients with hepatocellular carcinoma, melanoma, renal cell or head and neck cancer made up the dose-escalation patients.

Profiling relied on immunoSEQ multiplex PCR, and the TCRdb table lists in-frame clones only, not all of them. The data show more than 10,000 clones, under 90% seen once. Trimming removed 5 bases from V and 2 bases from J, with 10 bases in between. The length of the CDR3 is 13 residues. Germline V gene lookup returns CDR1 LNHDA and CDR2 SQIVND (reference sequence). The study's findings and limits: The authors did not determine the antigen specificity of the expanded peripheral T cells.

V usage is TRBV19 and J usage is TRBJ2-7; D is undetermined. The starting material was CD4+ or CD8+ T cells sorted from blood, obtained in a trial of the OX40 agonist ivuxolimab. This TCR derives from an adult with an advanced solid tumor such as melanoma, head and neck, liver or kidney cancer. DNA of the CDR3: TGTGCCAGTAGTTGCGGTGTAACCTACGAGCAGTACTTC. Encoded protein: CASSCGVTYEQYF.